Listed below are T cell receptor beta chains from one sample, sequenced in a study of blood T cell repertoires in COVID-19. Sequencing used immunoSEQ multiplex PCR; TCRdb keeps in-frame clones, though not all of them. Seen here are 200,000 to 250,000 clones, roughly 88% observed once, and the top ten hold around 9.5%. Sequenced: peripheral blood. Every receptor here comes from a man aged 50-60 years with active or convalescent COVID-19. The CDR3 runs from the conserved cysteine through the conserved F or W. D genes are given only for firm matches. Clone size is given for some rows only: seen once, a few or many times, or a class if the clone is expanded.

>TRBV9|TRBD2|TRBJ2-1|.
TGTGCCAGCAGCAGCGGGGGAAGTTGGAATGAGCAGTTCTTC
CASSSGGSWNEQFF
>TRBV9|.|TRBJ2-7|.
TGTGCCAGCAGCGTAGCGGATAGCGCGATGTACGAGCAGTACTTC
CASSVADSAMYEQYF
>TRBV6-1|.|TRBJ1-5|few
TGTGCCAGCAGTGAAGCGCGGGGGACTCGGCCCCAGCATTTT
CASSEARGTRPQHF
>TRBV19|.|TRBJ1-1|few
TGTGCCAGTCGGGGGGTGTTATTCGGGACTGAAGCTTTCTTT
CASRGVLFGTEAFF
>TRBV19|.|TRBJ1-1|few
TGTGCCAGTAGTATAAGGGGGGAAGCTTTCTTT
CASSIRGEAFF
>TRBV7-2|.|TRBJ1-1|.
TGTGCCAGCAGCTCCGTACAGGGTGGGGTTTGGACTGAAGCTTTCTTT
CASSSVQGGVWTEAFF
>TRBV6-2/TRBV6-3|.|TRBJ2-3|.
TGTGCCAGCAGTTACGGGGGGGCCGGTGTGAATACGCAGTATTTT
CASSYGGAGVNTQYF
>TRBV28|TRBD1|TRBJ1-1|.
TGTGCCAGCAGTTCCCTGGACAGGACGGCTTTCTTT
CASSSLDRTAFF
>TRBV5-1|.|TRBJ1-3|once
TGCGCCAGCAGCTTAGGGACTATTGGAAACACCATATATTTT
CASSLGTIGNTIYF
>TRBV19|.|TRBJ2-5|.
TGTGCCAGTAAGGGCGTGGGGGCCCAAGAGACCCAGTACTTC
CASKGVGAQETQYF
>TRBV7-9|.|TRBJ1-1|.
TGTGCCAGCAGCTTAGCGTACGGGTTCGGCACTGAAGCTTTCTTT
CASSLAYGFGTEAFF
>TRBV2|.|TRBJ2-5|.
TGTGCCAGCAGCGGCCCAGGGAAGGAGACCCAGTACTTC
CASSGPGKETQYF
>TRBV5-6|.|TRBJ1-2|.
TGTGCCAGCAGTTTAGGACAGTACTATGGCTACACCTTC
CASSLGQYYGYTF
>TRBV6-5|TRBD1|TRBJ1-2|.
TGTGCCAGCAGTTCAGGGACAGATAACTATGGCTACACCTTC
CASSSGTDNYGYTF
>TRBV7-2|TRBD2|TRBJ2-7|.
TGTGCCAGCAGCTTCTCCCCCCCCACTAGCGGGAGTTCCTACGAGCAGTACTTC
CASSFSPPTSGSSYEQYF
>TRBV10-3|.|TRBJ2-3|once
TGTGCCATCAGTCGTAGCGATATCACAGATACGCAGTATTTT
CAISRSDITDTQYF
>TRBV15|TRBD1|TRBJ2-3|.
TGTGCCACCAGCAGACGACAGGGGGTCACAGATACGCAGTATTTT
CATSRRQGVTDTQYF
>TRBV18|.|TRBJ2-3|.
TGTGCCAGCGGGGGGGCCCGCACAGATACGCAGTATTTT
CASGGARTDTQYF
>TRBV28|.|TRBJ1-2|few
TGTGCCAGCAGTTTACCCCAGGGGTACTATGGCTACACCTTC
CASSLPQGYYGYTF
>TRBV11-2|.|TRBJ2-1|.
TGTGCCAGCAGCTTAGATCGGCTAGCAGACCAACGGTTCTTC
CASSLDRLADQRFF
>TRBV24-1|.|TRBJ2-1|.
TGTGCCACCAGTGATTTGGACAGCTACAATGAGCAGTTCTTC
CATSDLDSYNEQFF
>TRBV7-8|.|TRBJ1-2|.
TGTGCCAGCAGCCGCCGGGGTGGTCGATATGGCTACACCTTC
CASSRRGGRYGYTF
>TRBV19|.|TRBJ1-1|.
TGTGCCAGTAGCGACGCCGTGGGGGCGCGCACTGAAGCTTTCTTT
CASSDAVGARTEAFF
>TRBV28|TRBD1|TRBJ1-2|once
TGTGCCAGCAGTTTTCCGGGACAGGGGGGTGGCTACACCTTC
CASSFPGQGGGYTF
>TRBV19|.|TRBJ2-3|once
TGTGCCAGTAGTATTGGGCCCTGGGAGCGGGTCACAGATACGCAGTATTTT
CASSIGPWERVTDTQYF
>TRBV6-4|.|TRBJ1-6|.
TGTGCCAGCAGTGAATCGGCAGGGTATTCACCCCTCCACTTT
CASSESAGYSPLHF
>TRBV27|TRBD1|TRBJ2-1|.
TGTGCCAGCAGTCTCGGGACAGGTAACAATGAGCAGTTCTTC
CASSLGTGNNEQFF
>TRBV10-3|TRBD2|TRBJ2-1|.
TGTGCCATCAGTGATGAGCGGGGGGGCCTTAATGAGCAGTTCTTC
CAISDERGGLNEQFF
>TRBV4-2|.|TRBJ1-5|.
TGTGCCAGCAGCCAAGTTTTAAATCAGCCCCAGCATTTT
CASSQVLNQPQHF
>TRBV7-2|.|TRBJ2-7|.
TGTGCCAGCAGCCAGGGGAGGGGCGTCAGCTCCTACGAGCAGTACTTC
CASSQGRGVSSYEQYF
>TRBV7-3|.|TRBJ2-2|few
TGTGCCAGCAGCCTCGAGGGCATTGGCACCGGGGAGCTGTTTTTT
CASSLEGIGTGELFF
>TRBV24-1|.|TRBJ1-5|.
TGTGCCACCAGTGACCGGAGAGGGAACAATCAGCCCCAGCATTTT
CATSDRRGNNQPQHF
>TRBV5-1|TRBD1|TRBJ1-6|.
TGCGCCAGCAGCTTGGAGGGACAGGGGGCAGGTTCACCCCTCCACTTT
CASSLEGQGAGSPLHF
>TRBV3-1/TRBV3-2|TRBD2|TRBJ2-3|.
TGTGCCAGCAGCCAAGATTGGGGGGGGAGAGGGACGCAGTATTTT
CASSQDWGGRGTQYF
>TRBV19|TRBD2|TRBJ2-1|.
TGTGCCAGTAGTATGGGGACTAGTGAATACAATGAGCAGTTCTTC
CASSMGTSEYNEQFF
>TRBV2|TRBD1|TRBJ2-7|once
TGTGCCAGCATAAAACAGGGGGACGGCGAGCAGTACTTC
CASIKQGDGEQYF
>TRBV27|.|TRBJ2-1|few
TGTGCCAGCAGGAGGGGGGGGGTAAACAATGAGCAGTTCTTC
CASRRGGVNNEQFF
>TRBV5-5|TRBD1|TRBJ1-6|few
TGTGCCAGCACCAGGGGGCAGAATAATTCACCCCTCCACTTT
CASTRGQNNSPLHF
>TRBV4-2|.|TRBJ1-2|.
TGTGCCAGCAGCCCAGGGGCTAGTAACTATGGCTACACCTTC
CASSPGASNYGYTF
>TRBV10-3|TRBD1|TRBJ1-2|.
TGTGCCATCAGTGAGAACGACAGGGGAGCTAACTATGGCTACACCTTC
CAISENDRGANYGYTF
>TRBV11-1|TRBD1|TRBJ2-1|.
TGTGCCAGCAGCACACGTCCAGGGACAGCTTACAATGAGCAGTTCTTC
CASSTRPGTAYNEQFF
>TRBV28|.|TRBJ1-1|once
TGTGCCTCACTGCGGGTAATGAACACTGAAGCTTTCTTT
CASLRVMNTEAFF
>TRBV7-9|TRBD2|TRBJ2-7|.
TGTGCCAGCAGCTTTGCGGGAGGCTCCTACGAGCAGTACTTC
CASSFAGGSYEQYF
>TRBV7-9|.|TRBJ1-4|.
TGTGCCAGCACCACGCTAAGACATCCCACAACTAATGAAAAACTGTTTTTT
CASTTLRHPTTNEKLFF
>TRBV5-1|TRBD2|TRBJ2-5|.
TGCGCCAGCAGCCTCGGGACTAGCGGGAGGGCCGGGGAGACCCAGTACTTC
CASSLGTSGRAGETQYF
>TRBV6-5|TRBD1|TRBJ2-4|.
TGTGCCAGCGTTAGGGACAGACTAGCCAAAAACATTCAGTACTTC
CASVRDRLAKNIQYF
>TRBV7-9|.|TRBJ2-3|.
TGTGCCAGCAGCTTAGCGATGTCAGGGGTCCGCACAGATACGCAGTATTTT
CASSLAMSGVRTDTQYF
>TRBV29-1|TRBD1|TRBJ1-1|.
TGCAGCGTTGTTAGGACAGGGAATGGGGTGAACACTGAAGCTTTCTTT
CSVVRTGNGVNTEAFF
>TRBV4-1|TRBD1|TRBJ1-4|.
TGCGCCAGCAGCCAAGCCACACACAGGGGAAAGAGTACTAATGAAAAACTGTTTTTT
CASSQATHRGKSTNEKLFF
>TRBV5-1|.|TRBJ1-6|once
TGCGCCAGCAGCTTGGAGCCAGGGAATTCACCCCTCCACTTT
CASSLEPGNSPLHF
>TRBV19|TRBD1|TRBJ1-2|.
TGTGCCAGTAGTATAGGAGAGGGGGCACCCCGGAGTATTGGCTACACCTTC
CASSIGEGAPRSIGYTF